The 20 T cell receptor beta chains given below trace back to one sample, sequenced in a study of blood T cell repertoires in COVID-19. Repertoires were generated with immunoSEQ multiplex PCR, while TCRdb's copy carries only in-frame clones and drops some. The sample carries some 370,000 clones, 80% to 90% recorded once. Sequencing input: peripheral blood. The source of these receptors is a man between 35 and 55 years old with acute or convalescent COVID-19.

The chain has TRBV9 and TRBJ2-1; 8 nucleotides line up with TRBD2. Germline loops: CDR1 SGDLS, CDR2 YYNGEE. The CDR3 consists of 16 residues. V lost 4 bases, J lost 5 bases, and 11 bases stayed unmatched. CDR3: CASSITPGRAHNEQFF. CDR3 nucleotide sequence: TGTGCCAGCAGCATCACCCCCGGGAGGGCCCACAATGAGCAGTTCTTC.

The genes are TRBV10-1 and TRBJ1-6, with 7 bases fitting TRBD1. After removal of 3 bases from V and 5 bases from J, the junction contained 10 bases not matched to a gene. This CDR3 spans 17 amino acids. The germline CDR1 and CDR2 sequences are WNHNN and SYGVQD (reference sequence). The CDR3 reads CASSESDRDHDNSPLHF. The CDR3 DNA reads TGCGCCAGCAGTGAATCCGACAGGGACCACGATAATTCACCCCTCCACTTT.

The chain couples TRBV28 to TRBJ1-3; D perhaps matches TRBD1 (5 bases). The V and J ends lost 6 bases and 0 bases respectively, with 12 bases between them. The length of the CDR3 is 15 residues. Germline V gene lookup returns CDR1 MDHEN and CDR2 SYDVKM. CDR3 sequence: CASRGVQGSGNTIYF. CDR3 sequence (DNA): TGTGCCAGCAGGGGCGTCCAGGGCTCTGGAAACACCATATATTTT.

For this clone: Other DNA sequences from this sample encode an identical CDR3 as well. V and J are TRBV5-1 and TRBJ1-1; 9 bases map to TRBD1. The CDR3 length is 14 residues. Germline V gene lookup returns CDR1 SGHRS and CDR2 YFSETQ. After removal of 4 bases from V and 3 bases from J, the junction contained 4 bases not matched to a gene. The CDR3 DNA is TGCGCCAGCAGCCTGGGACAGGGATACACTGAAGCTTTCTTT. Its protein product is CASSLGQGYTEAFF.

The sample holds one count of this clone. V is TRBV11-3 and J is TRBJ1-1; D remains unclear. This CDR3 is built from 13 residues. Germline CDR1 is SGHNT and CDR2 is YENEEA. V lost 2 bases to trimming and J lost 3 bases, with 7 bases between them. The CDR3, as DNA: TGTGCCAGCAGCTTAAAGGCGGACACTGAAGCTTTCTTT. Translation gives CASSLKADTEAFF.

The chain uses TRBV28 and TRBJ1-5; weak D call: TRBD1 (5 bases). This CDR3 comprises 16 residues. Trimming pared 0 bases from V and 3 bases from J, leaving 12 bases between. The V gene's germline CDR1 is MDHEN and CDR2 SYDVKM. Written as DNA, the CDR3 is TGTGCCAGCAGTTTATGGGGGCGGACTATCAATCAGCCCCAGCATTTT. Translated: CASSLWGRTINQPQHF.

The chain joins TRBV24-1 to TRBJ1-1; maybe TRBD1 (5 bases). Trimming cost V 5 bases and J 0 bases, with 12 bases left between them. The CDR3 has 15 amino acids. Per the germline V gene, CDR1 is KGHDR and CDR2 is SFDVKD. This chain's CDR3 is CATSGAGWMNTEAFF. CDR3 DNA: TGTGCCACCAGTGGAGCAGGGTGGATGAACACTGAAGCTTTCTTT.

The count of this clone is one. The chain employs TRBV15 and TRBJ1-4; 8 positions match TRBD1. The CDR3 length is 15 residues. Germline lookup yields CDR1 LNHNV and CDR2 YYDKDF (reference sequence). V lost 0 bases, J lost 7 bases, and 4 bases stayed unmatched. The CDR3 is CATSRDQGAAEKLFF. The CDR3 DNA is TGTGCCACCAGCAGAGATCAGGGGGCGGCTGAAAAACTGTTTTTT.

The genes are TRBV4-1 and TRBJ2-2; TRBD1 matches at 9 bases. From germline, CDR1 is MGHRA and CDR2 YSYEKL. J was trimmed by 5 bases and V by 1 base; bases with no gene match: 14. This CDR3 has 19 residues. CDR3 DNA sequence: TGCGCCAGCAGCCAAGTCCCGGCGCCGGGACAGGGTAAGACCGGGGAGCTGTTTTTT. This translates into CASSQVPAPGQGKTGELFF.

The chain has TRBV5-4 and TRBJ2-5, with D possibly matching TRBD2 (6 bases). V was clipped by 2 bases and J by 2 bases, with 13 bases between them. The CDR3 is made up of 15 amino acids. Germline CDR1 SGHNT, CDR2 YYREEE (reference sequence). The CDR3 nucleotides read TGTGCCAGCAGCTTCGGGGTGGCGGGACAAGAGACCCAGTACTTC. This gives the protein CASSFGVAGQETQYF.

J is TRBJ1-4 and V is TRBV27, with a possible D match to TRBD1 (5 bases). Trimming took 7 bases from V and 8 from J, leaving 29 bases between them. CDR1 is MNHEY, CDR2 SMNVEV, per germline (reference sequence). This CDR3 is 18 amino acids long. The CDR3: CASIQHLAREALPEKLFF. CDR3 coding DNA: TGTGCCAGCATCCAACACCTGGCCAGGGAGGCCCTTCCGGAAAAACTGTTTTTT.

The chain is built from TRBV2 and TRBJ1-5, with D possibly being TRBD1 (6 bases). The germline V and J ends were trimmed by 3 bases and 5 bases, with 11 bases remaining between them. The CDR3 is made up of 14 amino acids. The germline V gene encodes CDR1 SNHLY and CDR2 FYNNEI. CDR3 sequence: CASSDARGYQPQHF. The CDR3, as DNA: TGTGCCAGCAGTGATGCCAGGGGATATCAGCCCCAGCATTTT.

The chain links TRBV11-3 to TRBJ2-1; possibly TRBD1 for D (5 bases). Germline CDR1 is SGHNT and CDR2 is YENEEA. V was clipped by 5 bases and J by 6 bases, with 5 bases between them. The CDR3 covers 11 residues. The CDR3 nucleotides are TGTGCCAGCAGCAGGGGCAATGAGCAGTTCTTC. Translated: CASSRGNEQFF.

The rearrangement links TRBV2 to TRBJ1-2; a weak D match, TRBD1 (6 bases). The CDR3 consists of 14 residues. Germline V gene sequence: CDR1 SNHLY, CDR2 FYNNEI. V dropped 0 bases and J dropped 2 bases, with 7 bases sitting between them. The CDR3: CASSEAQGNYGYTF. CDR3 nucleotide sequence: TGTGCCAGCAGTGAAGCTCAGGGGAACTATGGCTACACCTTC.

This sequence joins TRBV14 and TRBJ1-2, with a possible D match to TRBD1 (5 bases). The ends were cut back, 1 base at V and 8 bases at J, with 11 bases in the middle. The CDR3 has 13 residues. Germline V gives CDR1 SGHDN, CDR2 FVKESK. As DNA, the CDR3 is TGTGCCAGCAGCCAAGTGTGGAGGGGCGGCTACACCTTC. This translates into CASSQVWRGGYTF.

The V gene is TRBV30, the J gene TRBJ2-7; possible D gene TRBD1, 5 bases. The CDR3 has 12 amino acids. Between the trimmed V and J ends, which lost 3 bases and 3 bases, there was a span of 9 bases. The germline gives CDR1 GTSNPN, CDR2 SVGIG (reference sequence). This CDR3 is CAWSRGHYEQYF. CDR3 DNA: TGTGCCTGGAGCCGCGGACACTACGAGCAGTACTTC.

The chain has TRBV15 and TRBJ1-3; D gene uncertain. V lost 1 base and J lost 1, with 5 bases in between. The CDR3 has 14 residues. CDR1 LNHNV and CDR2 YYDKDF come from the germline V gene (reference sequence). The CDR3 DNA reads TGTGCCACCAGCAGAGGAACATCTGGAAACACCATATATTTT. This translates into CATSRGTSGNTIYF.

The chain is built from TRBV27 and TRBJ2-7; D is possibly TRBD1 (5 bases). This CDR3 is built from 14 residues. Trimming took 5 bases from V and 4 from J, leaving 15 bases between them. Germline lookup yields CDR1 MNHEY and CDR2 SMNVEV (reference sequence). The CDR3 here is CASSPWGSLYEQYF. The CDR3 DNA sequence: TGTGCCAGCAGTCCCTGGGGCAGTTTATACGAGCAGTACTTC.

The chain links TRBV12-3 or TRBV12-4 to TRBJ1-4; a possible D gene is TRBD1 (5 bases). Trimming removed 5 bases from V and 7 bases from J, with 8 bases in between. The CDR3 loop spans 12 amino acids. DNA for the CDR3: TGTGCCAGCAGTCCCGACAGTGAAAAACTGTTTTTT. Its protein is CASSPDSEKLFF.

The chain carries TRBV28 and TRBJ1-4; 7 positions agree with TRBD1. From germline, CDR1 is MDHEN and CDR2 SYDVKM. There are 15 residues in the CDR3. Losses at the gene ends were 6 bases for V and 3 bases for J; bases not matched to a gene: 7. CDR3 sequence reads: CASSQATGPNEKLFF. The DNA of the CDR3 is TGTGCCAGCAGCCAGGCGACAGGGCCTAATGAAAAACTGTTTTTT.